The next 26 T cell receptor beta chains were all read from a single sample in a study of T cells after somatic rescue of genetic block. Repertoires were generated with immunoSEQ multiplex PCR, while TCRdb's copy carries only in-frame clones and drops some. The sample lists 100,000 to 120,000 clones; about 90% were seen once. The sequenced material came from peripheral blood mononuclear cells (PBMCs). The source of these receptors is a young woman.

The rearrangement joins TRBV7-3 to TRBJ2-7, with D uncertain. Trimming pared 5 bases from V and 4 bases from J, leaving 12 bases between. The CDR3 has 13 residues. Germline CDR1 is SGHTA and CDR2 is FQGTGA. The CDR3 DNA is TGTGCCAGCAGCCCGAATGATAGATACGAGCAGTACTTC. This sequence encodes CASSPNDRYEQYF.

V usage is TRBV2 and J usage is TRBJ2-3, with D possibly being TRBD2 (5 bases). The germline CDR1 and CDR2 sequences are SNHLY and FYNNEI. The V and J ends lost 4 bases and 4 bases respectively, with 12 bases between them. The length of the CDR3 is 14 residues. CDR3 residues: CASSGRGWADTQYF. The CDR3 DNA reads TGTGCCAGCAGTGGCCGGGGTTGGGCAGATACGCAGTATTTT.

This chain links TRBV6-5 with TRBJ1-1; D not certain. The CDR3 is 14 amino acids. The V gene's germline CDR1 is MNHEY and CDR2 SVGAGI. Between the trimmed V and J ends, which lost 10 bases and 2 bases, there was a span of 17 bases. The CDR3 sequence: CATILPESNTEAFF. The DNA of the CDR3 is TGTGCCACCATACTTCCAGAATCCAACACTGAAGCTTTCTTT.

V gene TRBV7-3 combines with J gene TRBJ1-3; 8 nucleotides line up with TRBD1. Trimming cost V 4 bases and J 4 bases; bases outside gene matches: 6. The CDR3 covers 15 residues. Germline V gene sequence: CDR1 SGHTA, CDR2 FQGTGA. The CDR3 region has the DNA TGTGCCAGCAGCTCCCTCCGGGACAGGGGAAACACCATATATTTT. Amino acids: CASSSLRDRGNTIYF.

The rearrangement links TRBV19 to TRBJ2-5, with D maybe TRBD2 (6 bases). This CDR3 spans 15 amino acids. V lost 6 bases to trimming and J lost 2 bases, with 16 bases between them. Germline V gives CDR1 LNHDA, CDR2 SQIVND (reference sequence). The CDR3 coding sequence is TGTGCCAGTAGCTCCGGCCGAGCGGGTCAAGAGACCCAGTACTTC. Translation: CASSSGRAGQETQYF.

The genes are TRBV29-1 and TRBJ2-1; 10 bases align to TRBD2. Losses at the gene ends were 8 bases for V and 7 bases for J; bases not matched to a gene: 8. The CDR3 spans 13 residues. Germline V gene sequence: CDR1 SQVTM, CDR2 ANQGSEA. CDR3 DNA sequence: TGCAGCACTCCGGGACTAGCGAAGAATGAGCAGTTCTTC. Amino acids: CSTPGLAKNEQFF.

The J gene is TRBJ2-7, the V gene TRBV2; TRBD1 aligns across 8 bases. V gave up 2 bases and J gave up 3 bases; unmatched junction bases: 6. The germline CDR1 and CDR2 sequences are SNHLY and FYNNEI. The CDR3 spans 15 residues. CDR3 coding DNA: TGTGCCAGCAGTGAAAGGGACAGGCCTCGCTACGAGCAGTACTTC. Translation: CASSERDRPRYEQYF.

V is TRBV5-1 and J is TRBJ2-3; D is tentatively TRBD1 or TRBD2 (5 bases each). The germline V and J ends were trimmed by 4 bases and 4 bases, with 16 bases remaining between them. The CDR3 is 15 residues long. Germline V gives CDR1 SGHRS, CDR2 YFSETQ. The CDR3 protein is CASSPGAPTADTQYF. For the CDR3, the DNA is TGCGCCAGCAGCCCCGGGGCGCCGACGGCAGATACGCAGTATTTT.

The V gene is TRBV7-2, the J gene TRBJ2-1; D is uncertain. Trimming cost V 1 base and J 10 bases, with 14 bases left between them. Germline CDR1 and CDR2: SGHTA and FQGNSA. The CDR3 totals 14 residues. The CDR3 is CASSLVPTFEEQFF. The CDR3 DNA sequence: TGTGCCAGCAGCTTAGTCCCCACATTTGAAGAGCAGTTCTTC. The variable domain in full, with the rest retrieved from reference TRBV7-2 and TRBJ2-1, is GAGVSQSPSNKVTEKGKDVELRCDPISGHTALYWYRQSLGQGLEFLIYFQGNSAPDKSGLPSDRFSAERTGGSVSTLTIQRTQQEDSAVYLCASSLVPTFEEQFFGPGTRLTVL.

V usage is TRBV27 and J usage is TRBJ1-2; TRBD1 might be the D (5 bases). The germline gives CDR1 MNHEY, CDR2 SMNVEV (reference sequence). The V end was cut by 8 bases, the J end by 3 bases, with 13 bases between. The CDR3 loop spans 13 amino acids. This CDR3 is CASGTRWHYGYTF. As DNA, the CDR3 is TGTGCCAGCGGGACTAGGTGGCACTATGGCTACACCTTC.

The J gene is TRBJ1-4, the V gene TRBV15, with TRBD1 identical over 8 bases. J lost 9 bases, V lost 0 bases, and 9 bases had no gene match. There are 16 residues in the CDR3. The germline CDR1 and CDR2 sequences are LNHNV and YYDKDF (reference sequence). CDR3 nucleotides: TGTGCCACCAGCAGAGATAGGACAGGGAGTGGTAAAAAACTGTTTTTT. Amino acids: CATSRDRTGSGKKLFF.

The V gene is TRBV6-6, the J gene TRBJ2-6; D may be TRBD1 (5 bases). With 6 bases removed from V and 5 bases from J, the gap between germline ends came to 17 bases. This CDR3 is built from 16 residues. Germline CDR1 is MNHNY and CDR2 is SVGAGI (reference sequence). Written as DNA, the CDR3 is TGTGCCAGCAGACCCAACGTCCAGGGAAGGGCCAACGTCCTGACTTTC. Amino acids: CASRPNVQGRANVLTF.

The chain combines TRBV9 with TRBJ1-5, with a tentative D call TRBD1 (6 bases). V lost 4 bases and J 5 bases, leaving 10 bases between the germline ends. This CDR3 comprises 13 residues. CDR1 is SGDLS and CDR2 is YYNGEE in the germline V gene. CDR3 sequence reads: CASSQTGDQPQHF. CDR3 coding DNA: TGTGCCAGCAGCCAGACAGGAGATCAGCCCCAGCATTTT.

This clone was seen a handful of times. V gene TRBV12-5 combines with J gene TRBJ1-1, with a possible D match to TRBD1 (5 bases). Trimming shortened V by 7 bases and J by 4 bases, and 19 bases separated the two germline ends. The CDR3 contains 15 residues. CDR1 is LGHNT, CDR2 FRNRAP, per germline. The CDR3 DNA reads as TGTGCTAGTGATACACAGGCGTCAAGGACCACTGAAGCTTTCTTT. Its protein is CASDTQASRTTEAFF.

The chain has TRBV9 and TRBJ2-5, with 9 nucleotides matching TRBD1. CDR3 length: 16 amino acids. CDR1 is SGDLS, CDR2 YYNGEE, per germline. The V and J ends lost 4 bases and 3 bases, in that order; junction bases with no gene match: 10. Written as DNA, the CDR3 is TGTGCCAGCAGCACCCGAGGACAGGGGATAGAAGAGACCCAGTACTTC. Amino acid sequence: CASSTRGQGIEETQYF. The full variable domain, its missing parts supplied by reference TRBV9 and TRBJ2-5, is DSGVTQTPKHLITATGQRVTLRCSPRSGDLSVYWYQQSLDQGLQFLIQYYNGEERAKGNILERFSAQQFPDLHSELNLSSLELGDSALYFCASSTRGQGIEETQYFGPGTRLLVL.

The chain employs TRBV9 and TRBJ1-6; D remains ambiguous. This CDR3 has 15 residues. Germline CDR1 reads SGDLS; CDR2 reads YYNGEE. V was trimmed by 3 bases and J by 10 bases, leaving 17 bases between them. For the CDR3, the DNA is TGTGCCAGCAGCGATACTGGGGTGAACAACTCACCCCTCCACTTT. Translation gives CASSDTGVNNSPLHF.

This sequence joins TRBV28 and TRBJ1-2; D gene unclear. Per germline, CDR1 MDHEN and CDR2 SYDVKM. The CDR3 covers 16 residues. Trimming pared 7 bases from V and 3 bases from J, leaving 21 bases between. CDR3 nucleotides: TGTGCCAGCATCGCCGCGGTGGATGACGCCGACTATGGCTACACCTTC. It specifies CASIAAVDDADYGYTF.

This chain links TRBV7-8 with TRBJ2-1; TRBD1 agrees at 9 bases. Unmatched junction bases numbered 10, after V lost 5 bases and J lost 2 bases. This CDR3 has 17 amino acids. CDR1 is SGHVS and CDR2 is FQNEAQ in the germline V gene. CDR3 in amino acids: CASSPYRTGVTYNEQFF. In DNA form, the CDR3 reads TGTGCCAGCAGCCCCTATCGGACAGGGGTGACCTACAATGAGCAGTTCTTC.

The table lists this clone with a few counts. V gene TRBV19 combines with J gene TRBJ1-2; possible D gene TRBD1, 5 bases. The germline V and J ends were trimmed by 0 bases and 7 bases, with 9 bases remaining between them. The CDR3 has 13 amino acids. Per germline, CDR1 LNHDA and CDR2 SQIVND (reference sequence). The DNA for the CDR3 is TGTGCCAGTAGTATAGACAGGGTTGGTGGCTACACCTTC. This gives the protein CASSIDRVGGYTF.

The J gene is TRBJ2-3, the V gene TRBV9, with a weak D call TRBD2 (5 bases). The germline gives CDR1 SGDLS, CDR2 YYNGEE. V gave up 0 bases and J gave up 6 bases, with 8 bases separating them. This CDR3 comprises 13 residues. The CDR3 coding sequence is TGTGCCAGCAGCGTAGTGGGGAGCGATACGCAGTATTTT. Its translation: CASSVVGSDTQYF. Looking up the rest from reference TRBV9 and TRBJ2-3 gives the full variable domain: DSGVTQTPKHLITATGQRVTLRCSPRSGDLSVYWYQQSLDQGLQFLIQYYNGEERAKGNILERFSAQQFPDLHSELNLSSLELGDSALYFCASSVVGSDTQYFGPGTRLTVL.

The gene calls are TRBV27 and TRBJ2-4; the match to TRBD2 covers 7 bases. V was clipped by 7 bases and J by 4 bases; unmatched bases: 4. The CDR3 is 13 amino acids. Germline-derived CDR1 and CDR2 are MNHEY and SMNVEV (reference sequence). The CDR3 loop is CASKEGGKNIQYF. CDR3 nucleotide sequence: TGTGCCAGCAAAGAGGGAGGGAAAAACATTCAGTACTTC.

J is TRBJ2-7 and V is TRBV7-2; D remains ambiguous. The CDR3 length is 12 residues. The germline V gene has CDR1 SGHTA and CDR2 FQGNSA. The V end was cut by 5 bases, the J end by 3 bases, with 8 bases between. CDR3 in DNA: TGTGCCAGCAGCCTAATCAACTACGAGCAGTACTTC. Protein: CASSLINYEQYF.

The chain couples TRBV28 to TRBJ1-1, with TRBD1 as a possible D gene (5 bases). V was trimmed by 4 bases and J by 12 bases, leaving 12 bases between them. Per germline, CDR1 MDHEN and CDR2 SYDVKM. This CDR3 contains 11 residues. The CDR3 bases are TGTGCCAGCAGTTCGGGGCCCAAAACTTTCTTT. Protein: CASSSGPKTFF.

V is TRBV6-5 and J is TRBJ1-5; no clear D. The V and J ends lost 4 bases and 2 bases respectively, with 15 bases between them. This CDR3 comprises 16 residues. Germline V CDR1 and CDR2: MNHEY, SVGAGI. The CDR3 DNA reads TGTGCCAGCAGTTCCCGCACCATAGCTGGCAATCAGCCCCAGCATTTT. This gives the protein CASSSRTIAGNQPQHF.

V and J are TRBV5-4 and TRBJ1-1, with a tentative D call TRBD1 (5 bases). From germline, CDR1 is SGHNT and CDR2 YYREEE (reference sequence). The CDR3 is 13 amino acids. Between the trimmed V and J ends, which lost 2 bases and 6 bases, there was a span of 11 bases. The CDR3 is CASSFEGGAEAFF. CDR3 bases: TGTGCCAGCAGCTTTGAAGGAGGGGCTGAAGCTTTCTTT.

V is TRBV27 and J is TRBJ1-1, with D unresolved. V lost 5 bases and J 5 bases, leaving 15 bases between the germline ends. Per the germline V gene, CDR1 is MNHEY and CDR2 is SMNVEV (reference sequence). The length of the CDR3 is 14 residues. CDR3 sequence (DNA): TGTGCCAGCAGTCCCCGCGTCACAGCTACTGAAGCTTTCTTT. Translation gives CASSPRVTATEAFF.